This T cell receptor beta chain was observed in a study of OX40 agonist ivuxolimab in advanced cancers. Overall study: The patients received agonistic anti-OX40 (CD134) antibody ivuxolimab. Patients treated during dose escalation were battling hepatocellular carcinoma, melanoma, renal cell or head and neck cancer. Ivuxolimab was delivered to patients intravenously every 2 weeks at doses spanning 0.01 to 10 mg/kg.

The CDR3 is 19 amino acids. The V segment lost 4 bases and the J segment 2 bases; nucleotides outside the gene matches: 12. Germline CDR1 reads MNHEY; CDR2 reads SMNVEV (reference sequence). Profiling relied on immunoSEQ multiplex PCR, and the TCRdb table lists in-frame clones only, not all of them. The sample lists approximately 50,000 clones, about 84% occurring once. J is TRBJ2-3 and V is TRBV27; 13 bases agree with TRBD2. The specimen comprised CD4+ or CD8+ T cells sorted from blood, sampled in a trial of the OX40 agonist ivuxolimab. This clonotype originated in an adult with an advanced solid tumor such as melanoma, head and neck, liver or kidney cancer. The CDR3 is CASSYTGLAGILNTDTQYF. For the CDR3, the DNA is TGTGCCAGCAGTTACACGGGACTAGCGGGGATATTAAACACAGATACGCAGTATTTT.